What follows are 17 T cell receptor beta chains derived from one specimen sequenced in a study of cytomegalovirus exposure and HLA in healthy donors (dated 2017 in TCRdb). The method behind the library was the immunoSEQ multiplex PCR assay. A mixture of 60 forward primers for TCR Vbeta segments and 13 reverse primers for TCR Jbeta segments was used in the multiplex PCR. TCRdb stores this immuneACCESS table with in-frame sequences only. Part of the clones is absent; in the studies checked, under half of the shortfall reflects unresolved V genes, and no reason is known for the rest. Within this sample are about 160,000 clones, with approximately 78% of them counted one time only. Roughly 3% of the sample is held by the ten biggest clonotypes. Specimen: PBMCs. These receptors were taken from a woman aged 40 to 49 in good health and CMV-seronegative.

This chain links TRBV23-1 with TRBJ2-5; 11 positions match TRBD2. TRBV23-1 is assigned to the ORF class and has an uncertain function. J was trimmed by 1 base and V by 0 bases; bases with no gene match: 7. The CDR3 extends over 18 amino acids. CDR3 protein: CASSQSHLAGGGQETQYF. The DNA for the CDR3 is TGCGCCAGCAGTCAATCGCATCTAGCGGGGGGTGGCCAAGAGACCCAGTACTTC.

Here the CDR3 reads CASSTGPYEQYF. The DNA for the CDR3 is TGTGCCAGCAGCACAGGACCCTACGAGCAGTACTTC. The rearrangement links TRBV7-9 to TRBJ2-7; tentative D call: TRBD1 (5 bases). V was clipped by 5 bases and J by 2 bases, with 7 bases between them. The CDR3 has 12 residues. Germline V gene data show CDR1 as SEHNR and CDR2 as FQNEAQ (reference sequence).

This chain joins TRBV6-1 and TRBJ2-7, with TRBD2 matching over 8 bases. Trimming removed 6 bases from V and 3 bases from J; junction bases left unmatched: 4. CDR3 length: 13 amino acids. Germline assignment: CDR1 MNHNS and CDR2 SASEGT. The chain's CDR3 is CASSIAGIYEQYF. The DNA for the CDR3 is TGTGCCAGCAGCATAGCGGGAATCTACGAGCAGTACTTC.

This sequence joins TRBV5-6 and TRBJ2-7, with 7 bases lining up with TRBD1. After removal of 3 bases from V and 3 bases from J, the junction contained 3 bases not matched to a gene. CDR3 length: 13 amino acids. The germline CDR1 and CDR2 sequences are SGHDT and YYEEEE. The CDR3 sequence is CASSYGTDYEQYF. CDR3 in DNA: TGTGCCAGCAGCTACGGGACAGACTACGAGCAGTACTTC.

This chain connects TRBV9 to TRBJ2-7; 12 bases fit TRBD2. The germline gives CDR1 SGDLS, CDR2 YYNGEE. After removal of 3 bases from V and 2 bases from J, the junction contained 0 bases not matched to a gene. The CDR3 has 14 amino acids. CDR3 in amino acids: CASSGLAGAYEQYF. CDR3 nucleotides: TGTGCCAGCAGCGGACTAGCGGGGGCCTACGAGCAGTACTTC. Together with reference TRBV9 and TRBJ2-7, the CDR3 gives the full variable domain: DSGVTQTPKHLITATGQRVTLRCSPRSGDLSVYWYQQSLDQGLQFLIQYYNGEERAKGNILERFSAQQFPDLHSELNLSSLELGDSALYFCASSGLAGAYEQYFGPGTRLTVT.

This chain connects TRBV6-4 to TRBJ1-1, with 12 nucleotides matching TRBD1. The junction had 7 bases not matched to a gene; V was cut back by 3 bases and J by 5 bases. This CDR3 has 16 residues. Germline V gene lookup returns CDR1 MRHNA and CDR2 SNTAGT. The CDR3, as DNA: TGTGCCAGCAGTGATGGGACAGGGGGCGCGGGAACTGAAGCTTTCTTT. Translation gives CASSDGTGGAGTEAFF.

This clone was detected once. This sequence joins TRBV6-1 and TRBJ1-6; TRBD1 agrees at 9 bases. The ends lost 4 bases at V and 10 bases at J; junction bases unmatched: 8. The V gene's germline CDR1 is MNHNS and CDR2 SASEGT. This CDR3 has 15 amino acids. CDR3 amino acids: CASSVPGQGDSPLHF. As DNA, the CDR3 is TGTGCCAGCAGTGTCCCGGGACAGGGTGACTCACCCCTCCACTTT.

This clone was picked up a small number of times. CDR3 in amino acids: CASSYDGQGNEQFF. The CDR3 region has the DNA TGTGCCAGCAGTTACGACGGACAGGGTAATGAGCAGTTCTTC. The chain links TRBV6-6 to TRBJ2-1; 8 bases match TRBD1. This CDR3 spans 14 amino acids. The V segment lost 2 bases and the J segment 7 bases; nucleotides outside the gene matches: 4. Germline CDR1 reads MNHNY; CDR2 reads SVGAGI (reference sequence).

The chain employs TRBV9 and TRBJ2-7; D unclear. The germline CDR1 and CDR2 sequences are SGDLS and YYNGEE. V lost 0 bases and J 2 bases, leaving 9 bases between the germline ends. This CDR3 comprises 14 residues. The CDR3, as DNA: TGTGCCAGCAGCGTAGAGCTCGGTACCTACGAGCAGTACTTC. It codes for CASSVELGTYEQYF.

In this sample, this clone turned up a few times. This CDR3 is CASTRDSSYNEQFF. The CDR3 DNA is TGTGCCAGCACCCGGGACAGCTCCTACAATGAGCAGTTCTTC. V and J are TRBV2 and TRBJ2-1; 7 bases fit TRBD1. Trimming cost V 7 bases and J 0 bases; bases outside gene matches: 3. Per the germline V gene, CDR1 is SNHLY and CDR2 is FYNNEI. CDR3 length: 14 residues.

The rearrangement joins TRBV2 to TRBJ1-5; 7 bases fit TRBD1. CDR1 and CDR2 (germline): SNHLY, FYNNEI. The CDR3 loop spans 15 amino acids. V was clipped by 5 bases and J by 4 bases; unmatched bases: 8. CDR3 sequence: CASSPDREWNQPQHF. CDR3 coding DNA: TGTGCCAGCAGTCCAGACAGGGAGTGGAATCAGCCCCAGCATTTT.

This clone turned up a few times. This rearrangement joins TRBV7-3 to TRBJ2-1, with D possibly TRBD2 on 7 matching bases. The germline V gene encodes CDR1 SGHTA and CDR2 FQGTGA. CDR3 size: 14 residues. The ends were cut back, 3 bases at V and 9 bases at J, with 15 bases in the middle. The CDR3 DNA sequence: TGTGCCAGCAGCTTTCGACAGGTAGCGGGTGAGCAGTTCTTC. Translating gives CASSFRQVAGEQFF.

This chain joins TRBV12-1 and TRBJ2-7; the D segment call TRBD1 is taken from the table without a DNA check. TRBV12-1 is a listed pseudogene. The CDR3 is made up of 17 amino acids. CDR3: CASSLTPGTGVSYEQYF. CDR3 nucleotides: TGTGCCAGCAGCTTAACTCCGGGGACAGGGGTCTCCTACGAGCAGTACTTC.

In its sample, this clone was seen a few times. The gene calls are TRBV9 and TRBJ2-1; D is perhaps TRBD2 (6 bases). The CDR3 is 13 residues long. V gave up 0 bases and J gave up 9 bases, with 10 bases separating them. Germline CDR1 reads SGDLS; CDR2 reads YYNGEE. The CDR3, as DNA: TGTGCCAGCAGCGTAGCTACGGAGGGTGAGCAGTTCTTC. It codes for CASSVATEGEQFF.

With respect to this clone: This specimen includes other DNA sequences encoding the same CDR3. The V call is TRBV6-1, the J call TRBJ1-5; D might be TRBD1 (6 bases). Deletions cut 4 bases from V and 0 bases from J, with 16 bases between. CDR3 size: 17 residues. Per the germline V gene, CDR1 is MNHNS and CDR2 is SASEGT. CDR3 region: CASSALPGHYSNQPQHF. The CDR3, as DNA: TGTGCCAGCAGTGCCCTTCCGGGACACTATAGCAATCAGCCCCAGCATTTT.

This chain connects TRBV5-1 to TRBJ2-7, with a tentative D call TRBD2 (6 bases). Germline CDR1 reads SGHRS; CDR2 reads YFSETQ. V was cut by 0 bases and J by 3 bases, with 13 bases left in between. The CDR3 is 15 residues long. In DNA, the CDR3 is TGCGCCAGCAGCTTGGAACCCCCGGGGGACTACGAGCAGTACTTC. Translated, it gives CASSLEPPGDYEQYF.

This chain uses TRBV4-1 with TRBJ1-6; D is possibly TRBD1 (5 bases). CDR1 and CDR2 from the germline V gene are MGHRA and YSYEKL. The CDR3 is 15 residues long. The V and J ends lost 4 bases and 8 bases respectively, with 15 bases between them. The CDR3 reads CASSRGQGVDSPLHF. CDR3 DNA: TGCGCCAGCAGCCGCGGACAAGGGGTGGATTCACCCCTCCACTTT.